This T cell receptor beta chain is from a study of shared clonotypes between healthy human individuals. Naive CD8 cells were CD45RO-negative, positively selected for CCR7, excluding terminally differentiated effector memory CD45RA+ cells. J gave up 4 bases and V 5 bases, and 11 bases lay outside the gene matches. Germline V gene lookup returns CDR1 SEHNR and CDR2 FQNEAQ (reference sequence). This CDR3 is 15 amino acids long. Generated by immunoSEQ multiplex PCR, the TCRdb table keeps only in-frame clones and is missing some. The data hold roughly 2.1 million clones, with just over 90% observed a single time.

The specimen sequenced was naive CD8+ T cells from PBMCs. This rearrangement joins TRBV7-9 to TRBJ2-7; the match to TRBD1 covers 7 bases. The clonotype comes from a man aged 18 to 29 in good health. Some clones in this sample may be carry-over from other donors' samples. Here the CDR3 DNA reads TGTGCCAGCAGCGACGACGGGGACAGATATTACGAGCAGTACTTC. Translation: CASSDDGDRYYEQYF. Looking up the rest from reference TRBV7-9 and TRBJ2-7 gives the full variable domain: DTGVSQNPRHKITKRGQNVTFRCDPISEHNRLYWYRQTLGQGPEFLTYFQNEAQLEKSRLLSDRFSAERPKGSFSTLEIQRTEQGDSAMYLCASSDDGDRYYEQYFGPGTRLTVT.